This TCR beta chain was sequenced for a study of identical twins. Study results and limitations: Out-of-frame TCR alpha sharing in monozygotic twins exceeded recombination model predictions. Excess sharing between twins was weaker in beta out-of-frame sequences.

With respect to this clonotype: Its antigen is unknown.

Template switching (which added a universal primer site) was used, and cDNA carried unique molecular identifiers. TCRdb fed the 5' RACE reads into MiXCR, producing one record per CDR3 protein. Of roughly 630,000 distinct CDR3 sequences listed, roughly 7.1% were seen once; the top ten hold around 1.6%. These sequences were also reported in another study, on yellow fever vaccine responses in identical twins.

Sequencing was performed on PBMCs. The TCR sequence derives from a woman aged 18-29 years in good health.

The CDR3 coding sequence is TGTGCCACTGGACTAGCGGGGGCCCACGAGCAGTACTTC. As protein: CATGLAGAHEQYF. This chain joins TRBV25-1 and TRBJ2-7; the match to TRBD2 covers 13 bases. Germline V lookup: CDR1 MGHDK, CDR2 SYGVNS. The CDR3 length is 13 residues. V was clipped by 10 bases and J by 5 bases; unmatched bases: 5.